This passage covers 24 T cell receptor beta chains from one sample sequenced in a study of shared clonotypes between healthy human individuals. Using immunoSEQ multiplex PCR, the repertoire was profiled, and TCRdb retains in-frame clones only, with some absent. The sample consists of roughly 500,000 clones, more than 95% of them appearing once. The sequenced material came from naive CD4+ T cells sorted from blood. Subset in this sample: CD45RA+ positively selected. The receptors were gathered from a woman aged 25-40 years in good health.

V usage is TRBV28 and J usage is TRBJ2-7; 11 bases are shared with TRBD2. Germline loops: CDR1 MDHEN, CDR2 SYDVKM. After removal of 7 bases from V and 5 bases from J, the junction contained 10 bases not matched to a gene. The CDR3 has 15 residues. The CDR3 DNA reads TGTGCCAGCAATCTTAGCGGGAGGGCGGTCGACGAGCAGTACTTC. Its translation: CASNLSGRAVDEQYF.

The table lists this clone with a count of one. CDR3 sequence reads: CASSPPSEGETQYF. DNA of the CDR3: TGTGCCAGCTCACCACCTTCAGAAGGGGAGACCCAGTACTTC. This chain links TRBV18 with TRBJ2-5; no reliable D call. CDR1 and CDR2 (germline): KGHSH, LQKENI. V was shortened by 0 bases and J by 5 bases, with 10 bases between the two germline ends. The CDR3 extends over 14 amino acids.

The genes are TRBV11-2 and TRBJ1-5; the D gene is possibly TRBD1 (6 bases). Trimming pared 2 bases from V and 5 bases from J, leaving 10 bases between. This CDR3 is built from 14 residues. Per germline, CDR1 SGHAT and CDR2 FQNNGV. In DNA, the CDR3 is TGTGCCAGCAGCTTAACCAGGACAGATCAGCCCCAGCATTTT. It is translated as CASSLTRTDQPQHF.

The rearrangement joins TRBV27 to TRBJ2-2, with D possibly being TRBD1 (6 bases). The CDR3 loop spans 14 amino acids. Germline loops: CDR1 MNHEY, CDR2 SMNVEV (reference sequence). V was clipped by 6 bases and J by 2 bases, with 10 bases between them. As DNA, the CDR3 is TGTGCCAGCAGACCGACAGGAAACACCGGGGAGCTGTTTTTT. Translated: CASRPTGNTGELFF.

The genes are TRBV29-1 and TRBJ2-7; D is undetermined. This CDR3 is 12 amino acids long. The V and J ends lost 5 bases and 6 bases respectively, with 14 bases between them. Germline V lookup: CDR1 SQVTM, CDR2 ANQGSEA. CDR3 sequence reads: CSVRALDSEQYF. CDR3 DNA sequence: TGCAGCGTTAGGGCCCTAGATTCCGAGCAGTACTTC.

The CDR3 DNA reads TGTGCCAGCAGCGACAGGGAGAGCTCCTACAATGAGCAGTTCTTC. Protein product: CASSDRESSYNEQFF. The J gene is TRBJ2-1, the V gene TRBV6-6; 7 nucleotides match TRBD1. Germline CDR1 and CDR2: MNHNY and SVGAGI (reference sequence). The CDR3 has 15 residues. V was clipped by 6 bases and J by 0 bases; unmatched bases: 5.

The chain has TRBV28 and TRBJ2-7; TRBD2 agrees at 11 bases. This CDR3 is built from 23 residues. Germline CDR1 and CDR2: MDHEN and SYDVKM. The trim removed 2 bases at V and 0 bases at J, leaving 24 bases unmatched. CDR3 in DNA: TGTGCCAGCAGTTTAGAGGGCCGGTGGTCTCGTCCAGGGACTAGCGGTTCCTCCTACGAGCAGTACTTC. Translated: CASSLEGRWSRPGTSGSSYEQYF.

The V and J genes are TRBV5-1 and TRBJ2-7, with 8 bases fitting TRBD1. V lost 4 bases, J lost 5 bases, and 8 bases stayed unmatched. This CDR3 spans 14 amino acids. Germline V gene lookup returns CDR1 SGHRS and CDR2 YFSETQ. CDR3 loop: CASSRGQGSDEQYF. CDR3 nucleotide sequence: TGCGCCAGCAGCCGCGGACAGGGATCTGACGAGCAGTACTTC.

This sequence joins TRBV2 and TRBJ2-7, with unresolved D. Germline values: CDR1 SNHLY, CDR2 FYNNEI. The CDR3 is made up of 15 amino acids. With 3 bases removed from V and 2 bases from J, the gap between germline ends came to 14 bases. Here the CDR3 reads CASSERDHSTYEQYF. In DNA, the CDR3 is TGTGCCAGCAGTGAGAGAGACCACTCGACCTACGAGCAGTACTTC.

V is TRBV19 and J is TRBJ1-1; D gene uncertain. Germline CDR1 is LNHDA and CDR2 is SQIVND (reference sequence). V lost 5 bases and J 1 base, leaving 14 bases between the germline ends. The CDR3 is 15 residues long. CDR3 protein: CASSRSTLTNTEAFF. The CDR3 DNA is TGTGCCAGTAGTCGAAGCACTTTAACGAACACTGAAGCTTTCTTT.

The chain recombines TRBV18 with TRBJ2-4; 14 nucleotides match TRBD2. Trimming cost V 4 bases and J 0 bases; bases outside gene matches: 8. The CDR3 has 19 residues. Germline CDR1 reads KGHSH; CDR2 reads LQKENI. This CDR3 is CASSQLGLAGGRAKNIQYF. In DNA form, the CDR3 reads TGTGCCAGCTCACAACTCGGACTAGCGGGGGGTAGAGCCAAAAACATTCAGTACTTC.

The chain combines TRBV5-1 with TRBJ2-3; 9 nucleotides line up with TRBD1. V gave up 4 bases and J gave up 4 bases; unmatched junction bases: 4. The V gene's germline CDR1 is SGHRS and CDR2 YFSETQ. The CDR3 spans 14 residues. The CDR3 DNA follows: TGCGCCAGCAGCAAAAACAGGGGGCCAGATACGCAGTATTTT. It yields the protein CASSKNRGPDTQYF.

The rearrangement links TRBV2 to TRBJ2-7, with 9 nucleotides matching TRBD2. Germline V gives CDR1 SNHLY, CDR2 FYNNEI. The CDR3 has 13 amino acids. J gave up 6 bases and V 4 bases, and 4 bases lay outside the gene matches. The CDR3, as DNA: TGTGCCAGCAGTGGCGGGAGGGCCTTCGAGCAGTACTTC. Residues: CASSGGRAFEQYF. Supplemented by reference TRBV2 and TRBJ2-7, the full variable domain reads EPEVTQTPSHQVTQMGQEVILRCVPISNHLYFYWYRQILGQKVEFLVSFYNNEISEKSEIFDDQFSVERPDGSNFTLKIRSTKLEDSAMYFCASSGGRAFEQYFGPGTRLTVT.

V is TRBV4-1 and J is TRBJ1-2; possibly TRBD1 for D (6 bases). Trimming pared 2 bases from V and 1 base from J, leaving 14 bases between. Germline V gene sequence: CDR1 MGHRA, CDR2 YSYEKL. The CDR3 extends over 16 amino acids. CDR3 nucleotides: TGCGCCAGCAGCCAATACCCAGGGGCCCTTAACTATGGCTACACCTTC. Its protein product is CASSQYPGALNYGYTF.

The chain uses TRBV2 and TRBJ1-1; D not certain. Germline CDR1 SNHLY, CDR2 FYNNEI. V shed 3 bases and J shed 3 bases, with 14 bases lying between them. This CDR3 has 15 residues. In nucleotides, the CDR3 is TGTGCCAGCAGTGATTCTCTGGGTGGGGACACTGAAGCTTTCTTT. Protein: CASSDSLGGDTEAFF.

The CDR3 protein is CASSLADLFF. The CDR3 bases are TGTGCCAGCAGCTTAGCGGATTTGTTCTTC. This chain uses TRBV7-8 with TRBJ2-1; D is unresolved. CDR3 size: 10 residues. The germline V and J ends were trimmed by 0 bases and 15 bases, with 6 bases remaining between them. Germline CDR1 and CDR2: SGHVS and FQNEAQ. The full variable domain, its missing parts supplied by reference TRBV7-8 and TRBJ2-1, is GAGVSQSPRYKVAKRGQDVALRCDPISGHVSLFWYQQALGQGPEFLTYFQNEAQLDKSGLPSDRFFAERPEGSVSTLKIQRTQQEDSAVYLCASSLADLFFGPGTRLTVL.

V usage is TRBV4-2 and J usage is TRBJ2-1; a possible D gene is TRBD2 (6 bases). The CDR3 loop spans 16 amino acids. The ends were cut back, 4 bases at V and 8 bases at J, with 21 bases in the middle. Germline assignment: CDR1 LGHNA and CDR2 YNFKEQ. This CDR3 reads CASSPRPGLTVDEQFF. The DNA for the CDR3 is TGTGCCAGCAGCCCACGGCCGGGACTTACGGTCGATGAGCAGTTCTTC.

V gene TRBV6-6 combines with J gene TRBJ2-5; 7 positions match TRBD1. CDR1 is MNHNY and CDR2 is SVGAGI in the germline V gene (reference sequence). The junction had 11 bases not matched to a gene; V was cut back by 2 bases and J by 11 bases. CDR3 size: 14 residues. CDR3 sequence reads: CASSYTRQGGEQYF. DNA for the CDR3: TGTGCCAGCAGTTACACCAGACAGGGTGGGGAGCAGTACTTC.

The rearrangement links TRBV11-2 to TRBJ2-5; TRBD2 matches 7 bases. The end of the DNA fits TRBJ2-7 better, so the J call may be wrong. The CDR3 spans 17 residues. Germline V gene sequence: CDR1 SGHAT, CDR2 FQNNGV. The CDR3 spells CASSLSIRTRVLNEQYF. CDR3 nucleotide sequence: TGTGCCAGCAGCCTAAGTATACGGACTAGGGTTTTGAACGAGCAGTACTTC.

V gene TRBV28 combines with J gene TRBJ2-7, with D uncertain. CDR3 length: 12 amino acids. The V and J ends lost 6 bases and 12 bases respectively, with 18 bases between them. CDR1 and CDR2 (germline): MDHEN, SYDVKM. CDR3 sequence (DNA): TGTGCCAGCAGCCAGGAGACACCTCATGTGTACTTC. Its translation is CASSQETPHVYF.

The rearrangement joins TRBV7-2 to TRBJ1-2; no firm D call. Trimming cost V 6 bases and J 1 base, with 6 bases left between them. The CDR3 extends over 12 amino acids. Germline values: CDR1 SGHTA, CDR2 FQGNSA. The CDR3 region is CASSRINYGYTF. The CDR3 DNA reads TGTGCCAGCAGTCGGATTAACTATGGCTACACCTTC.

This chain's CDR3 is CASSQERGRVSYEQYF. In nucleotides, the CDR3 is TGTGCCAGCAGCCAAGAGAGGGGAAGGGTCTCTTACGAGCAGTACTTC. V usage is TRBV14 and J usage is TRBJ2-5; D may correspond to TRBD1 or TRBD2 (5 bases each). The closer fit of TRBJ2-7 to the DNA end suggests the J call may be wrong. Germline lookup yields CDR1 SGHDN and CDR2 FVKESK. The CDR3 has 16 amino acids.

The CDR3 coding sequence is TGTGCCAGCAGTTCCCCCTCAAGGGCTGGGTATGGCTACACCTTC. Amino acids: CASSSPSRAGYGYTF. V gene TRBV27 combines with J gene TRBJ1-2; D not resolved. This CDR3 is built from 15 residues. Trimming shortened V by 4 bases and J by 5 bases, and 17 bases separated the two germline ends. CDR1 and CDR2 (germline): MNHEY, SMNVEV (reference sequence).

The chain couples TRBV10-3 to TRBJ1-2; no clear D. The CDR3 runs 14 residues. V lost 0 bases and J lost 1, with 6 bases in between. CDR1 ENHRY and CDR2 SYGVKD come from the germline V gene. The CDR3 sequence: CAISESGGNYGYTF. CDR3 nucleotides: TGTGCCATCAGTGAGTCGGGCGGTAACTATGGCTACACCTTC.